These 9 T cell receptor beta chains were sequenced from one sample in a study of human T cells and chemical hapten exposure. The sample's time point: patch test 2, 6 weeks after DPC sensitization. As to treatment: therapeutic diphenylcyclopropenone sensitization with weekly scalp DPC. TCRdb reprocessed the RACE reads with MiXCR, giving one entry per CDR3 protein. Of 140,000 or so distinct CDR3 sequences listed, roughly 12% are singletons. The input for sequencing was whole blood, taken in connection with sensitization to the hapten diphenylcyclopropenone (DPC). Receptor source: a woman between 45 and 60 years old with alopecia areata. Some clones in this sample may be carry-over from other donors' samples.

The chain carries TRBV7-2 and TRBJ2-5; 7 bases agree with TRBD1. From germline, CDR1 is SGHTA and CDR2 FQGNSA. Trimming removed 1 base from V and 2 bases from J; junction bases left unmatched: 4. The CDR3 is 15 residues long. CDR3 sequence: CASSLVRTGQETQYF. CDR3 coding DNA: TGTGCCAGCAGCTTAGTGCGGACAGGACAAGAGACCCAGTACTTC. The variable domain in full, completed from reference TRBV7-2 and TRBJ2-5, reads GAGVSQSPSNKVTEKGKDVELRCDPISGHTALYWYRQSLGQGLEFLIYFQGNSAPDKSGLPSDRFSAERTGGSVSTLTIQRTQQEDSAVYLCASSLVRTGQETQYFGPGTRLLVL.

This clonotype has only a few counts. V gene TRBV20-1 combines with J gene TRBJ2-7; the match to TRBD1 covers 7 bases. Looked up from germline, CDR1 is DFQATT and CDR2 is SNEGSKA (reference sequence). CDR3 size: 15 residues. V lost 5 bases, J lost 2 bases, and 12 bases stayed unmatched. In DNA, the CDR3 is TGCAGTGCTTTACAGGGGTCAGGGGCACCCTACGAGCAGTACTTC. This codes for CSALQGSGAPYEQYF.

In this sample, this clonotype turned up many times. V and J are TRBV10-3 and TRBJ2-6, with 11 bases fitting TRBD1. Germline CDR1 ENHRY, CDR2 SYGVKD. The ends lost 5 bases at V and 2 bases at J; junction bases unmatched: 2. This CDR3 has 16 amino acids. CDR3 amino acids: CAISPGQGAGANVLTF. The CDR3 DNA follows: TGTGCCATCAGTCCGGGACAGGGGGCTGGGGCCAACGTCCTGACTTTC.

The CDR3 nucleotides are TGTGCCAGCAGTTACGACAGGGGCCTAGCCGGTAACAATCAGCCCCAGCATTTT. Its translation is CASSYDRGLAGNNQPQHF. The chain uses TRBV2 and TRBJ1-5; 8 bases fit TRBD1. CDR1 and CDR2 from the germline V gene are SNHLY and FYNNEI. The CDR3 is made up of 18 amino acids. V was clipped by 5 bases and J by 3 bases; unmatched bases: 15.

The V and J genes are TRBV6-5 and TRBJ2-5, with no clear D. The CDR3 is 12 amino acids. V lost 6 bases and J 0 bases, leaving 5 bases between the germline ends. Germline values: CDR1 MNHEY, CDR2 SVGAGI. For the CDR3, the DNA is TGTGCCAGCAGACGGTACCAAGAGACCCAGTACTTC. Encoded protein: CASRRYQETQYF.

The V and J genes are TRBV6-1 and TRBJ1-3, with a possible D match to TRBD1 (6 bases). The CDR3 extends over 16 amino acids. Per germline, CDR1 MNHNS and CDR2 SASEGT. V gave up 2 bases and J gave up 4 bases, with 15 bases separating them. The CDR3 DNA reads TGTGCCAGCAGTGAATCGGCAGGGGCCCACGGAAACACCATATATTTT. This codes for CASSESAGAHGNTIYF.

V usage is TRBV4-2 and J usage is TRBJ2-3; D could derive from TRBD1 or TRBD2 (5 bases each). The CDR3 loop spans 19 amino acids. V dropped 0 bases and J dropped 2 bases, with 21 bases sitting between them. Germline lookup yields CDR1 LGHNA and CDR2 YNFKEQ. CDR3 loop: CASSQDRGDLRVYTDTQYF. The CDR3 nucleotides are TGTGCCAGCAGCCAAGATAGGGGCGACTTGCGGGTCTACACAGATACGCAGTATTTT.

This rearrangement joins TRBV2 to TRBJ2-5; D gene uncertain. V was trimmed by 4 bases and J by 5 bases, leaving 14 bases between them. The CDR3 loop spans 14 amino acids. Germline CDR1 is SNHLY and CDR2 is FYNNEI. The CDR3 DNA reads as TGTGCCAGCAGTGGAGGACCGCCCCAGGAGACCCAGTACTTC. Protein product: CASSGGPPQETQYF.

V usage is TRBV6-6 and J usage is TRBJ1-1; D is ambiguous. The CDR3 sequence is 11 residues long. Trimming shortened V by 7 bases and J by 11 bases, and 14 bases separated the two germline ends. The germline gives CDR1 MNHNY, CDR2 SVGAGI (reference sequence). The CDR3 bases are TGTGCCAGCAACCGTAAGGAGGAGGCTTTCTTT. Translating gives CASNRKEEAFF.